The 4 T cell receptor beta chains reported below all come from one sample, sequenced in a study of regulatory and conventional T cells in RAG deficiency. Assay used: immunoSEQ multiplex PCR; TCRdb lists only in-frame clones, some missing. The table lists fewer than 1,500 clones, roughly 85% of them singletons. Conventional CD4+ T cells were sorted from blood as CD25-low CD127-high cells. What was sequenced was CD4+ effector T cells sorted from blood. Every receptor here comes from a human donor with RAG deficiency presenting as severe combined immunodeficiency.

The chain carries TRBV9 and TRBJ1-1; 11 bases are a match to TRBD1. After removal of 0 bases from V and 0 bases from J, the junction contained 4 bases not matched to a gene. The V gene's germline CDR1 is SGDLS and CDR2 YYNGEE. The CDR3 is made up of 17 amino acids. For the CDR3, the DNA is TGTGCCAGCAGCGTAGGGACAGGGGGCTTGATGAACACTGAAGCTTTCTTT. As protein: CASSVGTGGLMNTEAFF.

The chain joins TRBV6-6 to TRBJ1-1; D ambiguous. This CDR3 region has 14 residues. Trimming left V 7 bases short and J 3 bases short, with 15 bases between. CDR1 MNHNY and CDR2 SVGAGI come from the germline V gene (reference sequence). The CDR3 region has the DNA TGTGCCAGCATCATAGGGATTAGGGACACTGAAGCTTTCTTT. This sequence encodes CASIIGIRDTEAFF.

The gene calls are TRBV6-6 and TRBJ2-7; TRBD2 aligns across 12 bases. The CDR3 has 16 amino acids. Germline CDR1 MNHNY, CDR2 SVGAGI (reference sequence). The V and J ends lost 6 bases and 2 bases, in that order; junction bases with no gene match: 8. This CDR3 reads CASSYARLAGAYEQYF. Written as DNA, the CDR3 is TGTGCCAGCAGCTACGCCAGACTAGCGGGAGCCTACGAGCAGTACTTC.

This sequence joins TRBV30 and TRBJ2-7; 7 bases fit TRBD1. V gave up 3 bases and J gave up 2 bases; unmatched junction bases: 10. Germline CDR1 reads GTSNPN; CDR2 reads SVGIG (reference sequence). The CDR3 sequence is 15 residues long. The CDR3 region is CAWSPLGTVTYEQYF. DNA for the CDR3: TGTGCCTGGAGCCCATTAGGGACAGTAACCTACGAGCAGTACTTC.